There are a few counts of the clone carrying this T cell receptor beta chain. Its matching antigen is unknown. The source of the sample is a study of T cells after yellow fever vaccination. Study-wide context: SMART-Seq v4 Ultra Low Input handled preparation of low-cell-number fractions.

V lost 2 bases and J lost 5, with 10 bases in between. Germline-derived CDR1 and CDR2 are KGHSH and LQKENI. CDR3 length equals 13 residues. Findings of the study overall: Boosting was followed by the reappearance of most primary-vaccination clones (around 96% CD4, 85% to 90% CD8).

It was through 5'RACE template switching that TCR cDNA was made, with a universal primer site and UMIs added. TCRdb fed the 5' RACE reads into MiXCR, producing one record per CDR3 protein. The sample shows around 550,000 distinct CDR3 sequences, 15% to 20% of them seen only once. The sequenced sample was PBMCs, obtained 15 days after the yellow fever booster vaccination. The chain links TRBV18 to TRBJ2-7; D is ambiguous. The sequence was collected from a man aged 30 to 45 who received the YFV17D yellow fever vaccine. CDR3 protein: CASSPSRSHEQYF. Written as DNA, the CDR3 is TGTGCCAGCTCACCAAGCAGGTCTCACGAGCAGTACTTC.